These 17 T cell receptor beta chains were all obtained from the same sample, sequenced in a study of sequential checkpoint blockade in melanoma. Treatment here: randomized to nivolumab then ipilimumab (arm A) or the reverse (arm B). Sequencing was performed with immunoSEQ multiplex PCR; in TCRdb, only in-frame clones are kept and a portion is missing. The sample includes some 13,000 clones, approximately 79% of them seen just once. The sequencing used CD8+ T cells sorted from blood (inferred from file names), collected from a patient given nivolumab and ipilimumab in sequence. These receptor sequences come from a human donor with melanoma.

This clone was found once. This chain connects TRBV4-1 to TRBJ1-5, with D uncertain. V was cut by 2 bases and J by 1 base, with 9 bases left in between. Germline assignment: CDR1 MGHRA and CDR2 YSYEKL. The CDR3 spans 15 residues. The CDR3 sequence is CASSQNFGSNQPQHF. The CDR3 DNA is TGCGCCAGCAGCCAAAATTTTGGCAGCAATCAGCCCCAGCATTTT.

The rearrangement links TRBV6-1 to TRBJ2-1; D is undetermined. CDR3 length: 13 residues. Germline V gives CDR1 MNHNS, CDR2 SASEGT. Trimming removed 10 bases at V and 4 bases at J, with 14 bases between. CDR3 sequence reads: CATLLPLYNEQFF. In nucleotides, the CDR3 is TGTGCCACTCTCCTTCCCTTATACAATGAGCAGTTCTTC.

V usage is TRBV21-1 and J usage is TRBJ1-1; TRBD1, as called in the table, went unchecked against the DNA. TRBV21-1 is deemed a pseudogene. The CDR3 runs 15 residues. The CDR3 loop reads CASSKRQGGSTEAFF. Here the CDR3 DNA reads TGTGCCAGCAGCAAACGACAGGGGGGGAGCACTGAAGCTTTCTTT.

This clone was recorded a few times. This specimen includes other DNA sequences encoding the same CDR3. The rearrangement links TRBV4-1 to TRBJ1-2; 7 bases are a match to TRBD1. Germline V lookup: CDR1 MGHRA, CDR2 YSYEKL. The ends lost 0 bases at V and 3 bases at J; junction bases unmatched: 4. The CDR3 covers 15 residues. The CDR3 sequence: CASSQDPTGYYGYTF. The CDR3 DNA reads TGCGCCAGCAGCCAAGATCCGACAGGGTACTATGGCTACACCTTC.

This clone was seen just once. The chain combines TRBV28 with TRBJ2-7; D is uncertain. Germline V gene sequence: CDR1 MDHEN, CDR2 SYDVKM. The CDR3 loop spans 15 amino acids. Trimming pared 8 bases from V and 0 bases from J, leaving 17 bases between. The CDR3 is CASHREVGLSYEQYF. The CDR3 bases are TGTGCCAGCCATAGAGAGGTAGGCCTCTCCTACGAGCAGTACTTC.

The chain recombines TRBV7-3 with TRBJ2-1; 15 bases align to TRBD2. Germline V lookup: CDR1 SGHTA, CDR2 FQGTGA. CDR3 length equals 14 residues. Unmatched junction bases numbered 1, after V lost 4 bases and J lost 9 bases. CDR3 amino acids: CASSSGLAGGEQFF. CDR3 sequence (DNA): TGTGCCAGCAGCTCGGGACTAGCGGGAGGTGAGCAGTTCTTC.

This clone was counted only a few times. V and J are TRBV6-6 and TRBJ2-1, with 9 nucleotides matching TRBD2. J gave up 5 bases and V 7 bases, and 12 bases lay outside the gene matches. The CDR3 has 16 amino acids. In germline, CDR1 is MNHNY, CDR2 SVGAGI (reference sequence). CDR3 DNA sequence: TGTGCCAGCACCAACCCCGGGACTAGCATAGACAATGAGCAGTTCTTC. Translated: CASTNPGTSIDNEQFF.

The chain recombines TRBV7-9 with TRBJ2-7, with TRBD1 matching 7 bases. The junction had 7 bases not matched to a gene; V was cut back by 5 bases and J by 0 bases. Per the germline V gene, CDR1 is SEHNR and CDR2 is FQNEAQ (reference sequence). The CDR3 totals 15 residues. The CDR3 reads CASSPRTGHSYEQYF. The CDR3 nucleotides read TGTGCCAGCAGCCCCCGGACAGGTCACTCCTACGAGCAGTACTTC.

The chain is built from TRBV5-1 and TRBJ2-7; perhaps TRBD2 as D (6 bases). The CDR3 length is 14 residues. The V gene lost 0 bases and the J gene lost 6 bases, with 13 bases spanning the gap. The germline V gene has CDR1 SGHRS and CDR2 YFSETQ. In nucleotides, the CDR3 is TGCGCCAGCAGCTTGGGCAGGGAGGTGAGCGAGCAGTACTTC. Amino acid sequence: CASSLGREVSEQYF.

The CDR3 region is CASSANSNQPQHF. The CDR3 nucleotides are TGTGCCAGCAGTGCTAATAGCAATCAGCCCCAGCATTTT. This chain uses TRBV6-4 with TRBJ1-5; the D is unclear. This CDR3 contains 13 residues. The germline CDR1 and CDR2 sequences are MRHNA and SNTAGT. Trimming stripped 4 bases from V and 0 bases from J, with 4 bases between.

The chain is built from TRBV13 and TRBJ2-7, with a possible D match to TRBD1 (5 bases). Germline-derived CDR1 and CDR2 are PRHDT and FYEKMQ (reference sequence). There are 14 residues in the CDR3. Between the trimmed V and J ends, which lost 0 bases and 4 bases, there was a span of 10 bases. CDR3 DNA sequence: TGTGCCAGCAGCTTAGGAGCACAGGTATACGAGCAGTACTTC. Its protein product is CASSLGAQVYEQYF.

V gene TRBV4-1 combines with J gene TRBJ2-7; 7 bases fit TRBD2. Germline V gives CDR1 MGHRA, CDR2 YSYEKL. V lost 1 base, J lost 3 bases, and 6 bases stayed unmatched. The CDR3 contains 15 residues. The CDR3 coding sequence is TGCGCCAGCAGCCAAGGGGGGAGGGCCCACTACGAGCAGTACTTC. Its protein is CASSQGGRAHYEQYF.

This chain joins TRBV10-2 and TRBJ2-1; 9 bases match TRBD2. In germline, CDR1 is WSHSY, CDR2 SAAADI. The CDR3 runs 14 residues. The J segment lost 8 bases and the V segment lost 8 bases, leaving 10 bases of the junction unmatched. In DNA, the CDR3 is TGCGCCAGCGGATCAGCGGGAGGATTATATGAGCAGTTCTTC. Translating gives CASGSAGGLYEQFF.

V usage is TRBV27 and J usage is TRBJ2-2; no firm D call. Deletions cut 8 bases from V and 2 bases from J, with 3 bases between. Per germline, CDR1 MNHEY and CDR2 SMNVEV (reference sequence). The CDR3 totals 11 residues. CDR3: CASRNTGELFF. The CDR3 region has the DNA TGTGCCAGCCGTAACACCGGGGAGCTGTTTTTT.

V and J are TRBV7-5 and TRBJ2-5; the DNA was not compared with TRBD1, the D call given in the table. TRBV7-5 is an annotated pseudogene. CDR3 length equals 15 residues. CDR3 region: CVRSSKGVIQETQYF. Here the CDR3 DNA reads TGTGTCAGAAGCTCGAAGGGGGTGATCCAAGAGACCCAGTACTTC.

The rearrangement links TRBV28 to TRBJ1-1; 8 bases match TRBD1. Germline CDR1 MDHEN, CDR2 SYDVKM. The CDR3 has 14 amino acids. J lost 7 bases, V lost 6 bases, and 10 bases had no gene match. The CDR3 sequence: CASSQGTGVGEAFF. The CDR3 DNA follows: TGTGCCAGCAGCCAGGGGACAGGAGTTGGTGAAGCTTTCTTT.

The chain joins TRBV19 to TRBJ1-1, with D unclear. The CDR3 contains 13 residues. V was trimmed by 5 bases and J by 5 bases, leaving 12 bases between them. Germline CDR1 reads LNHDA; CDR2 reads SQIVND (reference sequence). This CDR3 is CASSPRAGTEAFF. The CDR3, as DNA: TGTGCCAGTAGTCCACGCGCCGGGACTGAAGCTTTCTTT.